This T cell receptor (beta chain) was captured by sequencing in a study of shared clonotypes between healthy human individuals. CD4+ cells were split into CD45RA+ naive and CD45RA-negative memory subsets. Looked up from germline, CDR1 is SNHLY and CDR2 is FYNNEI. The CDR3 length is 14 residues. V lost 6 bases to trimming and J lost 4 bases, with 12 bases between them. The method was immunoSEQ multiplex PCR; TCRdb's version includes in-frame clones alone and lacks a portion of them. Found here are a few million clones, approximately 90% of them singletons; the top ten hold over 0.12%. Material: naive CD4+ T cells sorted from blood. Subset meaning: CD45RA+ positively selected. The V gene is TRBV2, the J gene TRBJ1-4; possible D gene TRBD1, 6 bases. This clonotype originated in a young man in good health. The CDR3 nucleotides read TGTGCCAGCAGGGATGGACAGATTAATGAAAAACTGTTTTTT. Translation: CASRDGQINEKLFF.